The 27 T cell receptor beta chains below were found in one sample sequenced in a study of CD8+ T cells in alopecia areata. As the sequencing template, cDNA was produced by extracting RNA and reverse transcribing it. The protocol was immunoSEQ multiplex PCR, while the TCRdb copy is restricted to in-frame clones and leaves out a portion. The sample has 190,000 or so clones; nearly 60% are singletons. Treatment here: oral pan-JAK inhibitor, 5-10 mg twice daily. The sample in question was CD4+ T cells sorted from blood, obtained at week 24, from a patient treated with tofacitinib. Receptors originate from a human donor with alopecia areata.

CDR3 amino acids: CASSRVGEGTGELFF. For the CDR3, the DNA is TGTGCCAGCAGCCGAGTAGGGGAGGGGACCGGGGAGCTGTTTTTT. This sequence joins TRBV5-5 and TRBJ2-2; 7 bases map to TRBD2. With V trimmed by 4 bases and J by 5 bases, 8 bases remained unmatched. CDR1 is SGHKS and CDR2 is YYEKEE in the germline V gene (reference sequence). The CDR3 runs to 15 residues.

This clone appeared a few times. The chain links TRBV15 to TRBJ2-1; 8 bases agree with TRBD2. The CDR3 consists of 17 residues. Germline trimming cut 0 bases from V and 7 bases from J; bases unmatched to any gene: 11. Germline CDR1 LNHNV, CDR2 YYDKDF (reference sequence). In DNA form, the CDR3 reads TGTGCCACCAGCAGAGAAGCACTCCGGCCTAGCGGGAATGAGCAGTTCTTC. Its translation: CATSREALRPSGNEQFF.

This clone has just a few counts. The V call is TRBV5-6, the J call TRBJ1-2; D unclear. V dropped 2 bases and J dropped 3 bases, with 8 bases sitting between them. This CDR3 contains 13 residues. In germline, CDR1 is SGHDT, CDR2 YYEEEE. Written as DNA, the CDR3 is TGTGCCAGCAGCTTCTGGTGGGACTATGGCTACACCTTC. This encodes CASSFWWDYGYTF.

This clone was detected only a few times. V and J are TRBV28 and TRBJ2-2, with a possible D match to TRBD2 (5 bases). CDR1 and CDR2 (germline): MDHEN, SYDVKM. V lost 4 bases and J 12 bases, leaving 15 bases between the germline ends. The CDR3 has 13 amino acids. CDR3 loop: CASSSGLRTQLFF. The DNA of the CDR3 is TGTGCCAGCAGTTCAGGACTGAGGACTCAGCTGTTTTTT.

This chain connects TRBV19 to TRBJ2-2, with D possibly TRBD1 on 5 matching bases. The CDR3 covers 13 residues. V lost 8 bases and J lost 4, with 11 bases in between. Per germline, CDR1 LNHDA and CDR2 SQIVND (reference sequence). This CDR3 reads CASRKGPTGELFF. The DNA for the CDR3 is TGTGCCAGTCGTAAGGGGCCCACCGGGGAGCTGTTTTTT.

The rearrangement joins TRBV5-1 to TRBJ2-1; 9 bases line up with TRBD1. Per germline, CDR1 SGHRS and CDR2 YFSETQ. V lost 7 bases and J lost 8; bases outside the gene matches: 7. The CDR3 runs to 13 residues. CDR3 bases: TGCGCCAGCGTTGAACAGGGGGCCGATGAGCAGTTCTTC. Translating it yields CASVEQGADEQFF.

A word on this clone: Additional DNA sequences in this sample encode the identical CDR3. This chain links TRBV5-1 with TRBJ2-3; TRBD2 aligns across 8 bases. With V trimmed by 0 bases and J by 4 bases, 4 bases remained unmatched. Germline-derived CDR1 and CDR2 are SGHRS and YFSETQ. The CDR3 runs to 15 residues. DNA for the CDR3: TGCGCCAGCAGCTTGGCCAGCGGGAGCGCAGATACGCAGTATTTT. Its translation is CASSLASGSADTQYF.

This clone was recorded once. CDR3 bases: TGTGCCAGCAGTGAATATTATGGCTACACCTTC. Amino acid sequence: CASSEYYGYTF. This chain joins TRBV25-1 and TRBJ1-2; no clear D. With 0 bases removed from V and 5 bases from J, the gap between germline ends came to 1 base. The CDR3 extends over 11 amino acids. Germline V gene data show CDR1 as MGHDK and CDR2 as SYGVNS.

The V and J genes are TRBV29-1 and TRBJ2-5, with TRBD1 identical over 7 bases. V shed 6 bases and J 4 bases; nucleotides not matched to a gene: 8. The CDR3 is made up of 13 amino acids. CDR1 SQVTM and CDR2 ANQGSEA come from the germline V gene. As DNA, the CDR3 is TGCAGCGTCACACAGGGGTTCGGAGAGACCCAGTACTTC. This encodes CSVTQGFGETQYF.

V gene TRBV27 combines with J gene TRBJ2-3; no reliable D call. V lost 4 bases and J 1 base, leaving 3 bases between the germline ends. CDR3 length: 12 residues. Looked up from germline, CDR1 is MNHEY and CDR2 is SMNVEV (reference sequence). CDR3 loop: CASSSRTDTQYF. The CDR3 DNA follows: TGTGCCAGCAGTTCCCGCACAGATACGCAGTATTTT.

The rearrangement joins TRBV19 to TRBJ2-3, with a possible D match to TRBD1 (5 bases). Trimming took off 5 bases at V and 6 bases at J, with 12 bases between the two ends. Germline CDR1 LNHDA, CDR2 SQIVND (reference sequence). The CDR3 contains 13 residues. Here the CDR3 DNA reads TGTGCCAGTAGTGTCTCTAAGGGGGATACGCAGTATTTT. This translates into CASSVSKGDTQYF.

V usage is TRBV30 and J usage is TRBJ1-1; D call uncertain. CDR3 size: 12 residues. V dropped 2 bases and J dropped 5 bases, with 9 bases sitting between them. In germline, CDR1 is GTSNPN, CDR2 SVGIG (reference sequence). The CDR3 loop reads CAWSTGRTEAFF. In nucleotides, the CDR3 is TGTGCCTGGAGTACTGGGAGAACTGAAGCTTTCTTT.

This clone was seen more than once but under ten times. V usage is TRBV7-9 and J usage is TRBJ1-1; D call uncertain. The CDR3 totals 15 residues. Germline V lookup: CDR1 SEHNR, CDR2 FQNEAQ (reference sequence). Deletions cut 5 bases from V and 3 bases from J, with 16 bases between. The chain's CDR3 is CASSGLGGPDTEAFF. CDR3 bases: TGTGCCAGCAGCGGTTTAGGAGGTCCCGACACTGAAGCTTTCTTT.

In DNA form, the CDR3 reads TGTGCCAGCTGTCGGGACACCGGGGAGCTGTTTTTT. Translating gives CASCRDTGELFF. V gene TRBV2 combines with J gene TRBJ2-2; no clear D. CDR3 length equals 12 residues. The V end was cut by 8 bases, the J end by 3 bases, with 7 bases between. Looked up from germline, CDR1 is SNHLY and CDR2 is FYNNEI.

The chain links TRBV29-1 to TRBJ2-1; D perhaps matches TRBD2 (6 bases). The V end was cut by 3 bases, the J end by 4 bases, with 16 bases between. The CDR3 contains 15 residues. Germline assignment: CDR1 SQVTM and CDR2 ANQGSEA. The CDR3: CSVDPTGGPYNEQFF. The CDR3 nucleotides are TGCAGCGTTGATCCGACCGGGGGTCCTTACAATGAGCAGTTCTTC.

Details on this clone: This CDR3 is also generated by other DNA sequences in the sample. The genes are TRBV5-1 and TRBJ2-5; either TRBD1 or TRBD2 may supply D (5 bases each). Per germline, CDR1 SGHRS and CDR2 YFSETQ. V lost 4 bases and J 2 bases, leaving 12 bases between the germline ends. This CDR3 is 14 amino acids long. CDR3 nucleotide sequence: TGCGCCAGCAGCCTCCGGGACGGACAAGAGACCCAGTACTTC. Translated, it gives CASSLRDGQETQYF. Full variable domain (outside the CDR3, taken from reference TRBV5-1 and TRBJ2-5): KAGVTQTPRYLIKTRGQQVTLSCSPISGHRSVSWYQQTPGQGLQFLFEYFSETQRNKGNFPGRFSGRQFSNSRSEMNVSTLELGDSALYLCASSLRDGQETQYFGPGTRLLVL.

V and J are TRBV19 and TRBJ2-1; 10 nucleotides line up with TRBD2. With 6 bases clipped from V and 6 bases from J, the junction kept 8 bases outside the gene matches. Germline assignment: CDR1 LNHDA and CDR2 SQIVND (reference sequence). The length of the CDR3 is 15 residues. Written as DNA, the CDR3 is TGTGCCAGTAGCCCAAAGGGACTAGCGATCAATGAGCAGTTCTTC. Its translation: CASSPKGLAINEQFF. Full variable domain (outside the CDR3, taken from reference TRBV19 and TRBJ2-1): DGGITQSPKYLFRKEGQNVTLSCEQNLNHDAMYWYRQDPGQGLRLIYYSQIVNDFQKGDIAEGYSVSREKKESFPLTVTSAQKNPTAFYLCASSPKGLAINEQFFGPGTRLTVL.

The V gene is TRBV5-1, the J gene TRBJ2-5; D is unresolved. Trimming stripped 1 base from V and 3 bases from J, with 4 bases between. Looked up from germline, CDR1 is SGHRS and CDR2 is YFSETQ. The CDR3 sequence is 12 residues long. The CDR3 here is CASSLTEETQYF. CDR3 nucleotide sequence: TGCGCCAGCAGCTTGACAGAAGAGACCCAGTACTTC. Combining the CDR3 with reference TRBV5-1 and TRBJ2-5 gives the whole variable domain KAGVTQTPRYLIKTRGQQVTLSCSPISGHRSVSWYQQTPGQGLQFLFEYFSETQRNKGNFPGRFSGRQFSNSRSEMNVSTLELGDSALYLCASSLTEETQYFGPGTRLLVL.

This clone was found a few times. This chain connects TRBV29-1 to TRBJ1-5, with TRBD1 matching 9 bases. V shed 8 bases and J 0 bases; nucleotides not matched to a gene: 5. The CDR3 has 14 amino acids. Germline values: CDR1 SQVTM, CDR2 ANQGSEA. The CDR3 sequence is CSSWTGDSNQPQHF. The DNA for the CDR3 is TGCAGCTCTTGGACAGGGGATAGCAATCAGCCCCAGCATTTT.

This clone was observed once. This chain uses TRBV7-9 with TRBJ1-4; 7 bases match TRBD1. With V trimmed by 6 bases and J by 8 bases, 6 bases remained unmatched. Germline assignment: CDR1 SEHNR and CDR2 FQNEAQ (reference sequence). The CDR3 is 13 amino acids. As DNA, the CDR3 is TGTGCCAGCAGACCGAGACAGGGAGAAAAACTGTTTTTT. Translating it yields CASRPRQGEKLFF. Complete variable domain (other parts from reference TRBV7-9 and TRBJ1-4): DTGVSQNPRHKITKRGQNVTFRCDPISEHNRLYWYRQTLGQGPEFLTYFQNEAQLEKSRLLSDRFSAERPKGSFSTLEIQRTEQGDSAMYLCASRPRQGEKLFFGSGTQLSVL.

This chain joins TRBV5-1 and TRBJ2-1; 8 bases fit TRBD2. Looked up from germline, CDR1 is SGHRS and CDR2 is YFSETQ. The CDR3 is made up of 16 amino acids. V trimming: 1 base; J trimming: 3 bases; junction bases outside the gene matches: 6. The CDR3 bases are TGCGCCAGCAGCTTGTCAGGCGGGGGGCTCTACAATGAGCAGTTCTTC. Amino acids: CASSLSGGGLYNEQFF.

The V call is TRBV4-2, the J call TRBJ1-4, with D unclear. The germline V and J ends were trimmed by 5 bases and 8 bases, with 12 bases remaining between them. Germline V gene sequence: CDR1 LGHNA, CDR2 YNFKEQ. The CDR3 extends over 13 amino acids. In nucleotides, the CDR3 is TGTGCCAGCAGCGGTGATTTAGGGGAAAAACTGTTTTTT. This codes for CASSGDLGEKLFF.

As DNA, the CDR3 is TGTGCCAGCAGCTTGGCGTTTGGCAGGGAGCACGAGCAGTACTTC. Translation gives CASSLAFGREHEQYF. The chain couples TRBV5-4 to TRBJ2-7, with D perhaps TRBD1 or TRBD2 (5 bases each). Germline lookup yields CDR1 SGHNT and CDR2 YYREEE (reference sequence). This CDR3 is built from 15 residues. Trimming left V 0 bases short and J 5 bases short, with 15 bases between.

This rearrangement joins TRBV5-1 to TRBJ2-1, with 12 bases identical to TRBD1. CDR3 size: 14 residues. The germline V gene has CDR1 SGHRS and CDR2 YFSETQ. Trimming cost V 3 bases and J 8 bases; bases outside gene matches: 3. The CDR3 nucleotides are TGCGCCAGCAGCTGGGGGACAGGGGGCGATGAGCAGTTCTTC. Its protein product is CASSWGTGGDEQFF.

V gene TRBV30 combines with J gene TRBJ2-6, with D possibly TRBD1 on 5 matching bases. The CDR3 runs 19 residues. Germline CDR1 is GTSNPN and CDR2 is SVGIG (reference sequence). Between the trimmed V and J ends, which lost 0 bases and 3 bases, there was a span of 21 bases. In DNA, the CDR3 is TGTGCCTGGAGTGTACCCAGGCAGGGAATTTTATTTGGGGCCAACGTCCTGACTTTC. Its translation is CAWSVPRQGILFGANVLTF.

This clone was seen a handful of times. The chain joins TRBV29-1 to TRBJ1-5; D uncertain. Trimming removed 7 bases from V and 0 bases from J, with 13 bases in between. Germline V gene sequence: CDR1 SQVTM, CDR2 ANQGSEA. The CDR3 has 14 amino acids. CDR3 nucleotides: TGCAGCGCCGGGCCTCCATATAGCAATCAGCCCCAGCATTTT. Translation gives CSAGPPYSNQPQHF.

The chain employs TRBV23-1 and TRBJ2-7; D is unclear. TRBV23-1 is an open reading frame, and its role is uncertain. The CDR3 has 13 amino acids. V dropped 6 bases and J dropped 2 bases, with 11 bases sitting between them. The CDR3 coding sequence is TGCGCCAGCAGATCGCTGGCAACCTACGAGCAGTACTTC. Protein: CASRSLATYEQYF.